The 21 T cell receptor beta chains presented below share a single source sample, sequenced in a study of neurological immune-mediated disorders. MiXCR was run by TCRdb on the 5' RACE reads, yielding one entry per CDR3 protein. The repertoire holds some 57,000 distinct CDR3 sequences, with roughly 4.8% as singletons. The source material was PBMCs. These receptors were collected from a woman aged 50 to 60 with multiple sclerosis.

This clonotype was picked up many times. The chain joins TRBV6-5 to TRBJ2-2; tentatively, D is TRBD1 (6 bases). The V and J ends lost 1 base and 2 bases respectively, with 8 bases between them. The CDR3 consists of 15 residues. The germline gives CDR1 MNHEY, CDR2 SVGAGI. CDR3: CASSYFGTNTGELFF. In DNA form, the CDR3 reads TGTGCCAGCAGTTACTTCGGGACAAACACCGGGGAGCTGTTTTTT.

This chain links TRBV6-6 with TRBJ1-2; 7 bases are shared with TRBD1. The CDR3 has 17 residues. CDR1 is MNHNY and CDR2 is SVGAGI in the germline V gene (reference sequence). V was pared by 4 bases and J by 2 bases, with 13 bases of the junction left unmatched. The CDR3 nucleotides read TGTGCCAGCAGTTTTGCGTCGAACAGGGGTTCGAACTATGGCTACACCTTC. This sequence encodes CASSFASNRGSNYGYTF.

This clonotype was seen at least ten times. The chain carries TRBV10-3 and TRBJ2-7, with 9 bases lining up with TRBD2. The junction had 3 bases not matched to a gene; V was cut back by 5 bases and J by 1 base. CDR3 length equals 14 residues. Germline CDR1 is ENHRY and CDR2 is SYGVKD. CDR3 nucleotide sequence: TGTGCCATCAGTAGGACTAGCGCGTCCTACGAGCAGTACGTC. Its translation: CAISRTSASYEQYV.

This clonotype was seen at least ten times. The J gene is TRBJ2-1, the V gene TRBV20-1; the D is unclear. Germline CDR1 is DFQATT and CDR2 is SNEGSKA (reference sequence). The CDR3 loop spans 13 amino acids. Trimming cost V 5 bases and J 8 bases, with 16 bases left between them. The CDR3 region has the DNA TGCAGTGCTCCTGGACCAGCGCGAGATGAGCAGTTCTTC. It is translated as CSAPGPARDEQFF.

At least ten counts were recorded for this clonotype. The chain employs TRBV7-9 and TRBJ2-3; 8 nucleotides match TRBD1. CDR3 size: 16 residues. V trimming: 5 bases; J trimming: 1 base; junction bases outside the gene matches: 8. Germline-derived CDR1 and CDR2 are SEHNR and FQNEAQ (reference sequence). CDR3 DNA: TGTGCCAGCAGCGTACAGGGGGGTCGGGGCACAGATACGCAGTATTTT. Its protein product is CASSVQGGRGTDTQYF.

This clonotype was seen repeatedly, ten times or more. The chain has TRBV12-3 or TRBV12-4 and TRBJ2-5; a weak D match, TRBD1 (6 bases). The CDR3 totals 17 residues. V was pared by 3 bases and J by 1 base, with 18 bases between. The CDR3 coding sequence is TGTGCCAGCAGTTTCAAGGGACAAAGCGACGTCCAAGAGACCCAGTACTTC. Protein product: CASSFKGQSDVQETQYF.

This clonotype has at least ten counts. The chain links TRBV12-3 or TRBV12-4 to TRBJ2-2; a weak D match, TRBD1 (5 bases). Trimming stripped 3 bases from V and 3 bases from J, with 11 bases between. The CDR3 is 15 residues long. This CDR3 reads CASSFPSRDTGELFF. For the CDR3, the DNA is TGTGCCAGCAGTTTTCCGAGCAGGGACACCGGGGAGCTGTTTTTT.

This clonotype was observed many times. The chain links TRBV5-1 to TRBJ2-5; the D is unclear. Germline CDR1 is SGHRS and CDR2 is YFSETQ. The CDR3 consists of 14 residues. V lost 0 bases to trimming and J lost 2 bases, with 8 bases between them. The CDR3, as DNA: TGCGCCAGCAGCTTGGCTGGCCCACAAGAGACCCAGTACTTC. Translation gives CASSLAGPQETQYF.

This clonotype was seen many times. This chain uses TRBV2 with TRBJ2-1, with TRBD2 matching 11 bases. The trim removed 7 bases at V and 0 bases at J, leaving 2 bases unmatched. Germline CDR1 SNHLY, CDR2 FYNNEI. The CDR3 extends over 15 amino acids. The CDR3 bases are TGTGCCAGCACCACTAGCGGGGGCTCCTACAATGAGCAGTTCTTC. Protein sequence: CASTTSGGSYNEQFF.

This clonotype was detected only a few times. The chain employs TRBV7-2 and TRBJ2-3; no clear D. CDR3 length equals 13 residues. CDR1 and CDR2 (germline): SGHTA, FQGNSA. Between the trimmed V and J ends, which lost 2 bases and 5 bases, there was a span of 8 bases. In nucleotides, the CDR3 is TGTGCCAGCAGCTTAAGTTTTAGAGATACGCAGTATTTT. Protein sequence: CASSLSFRDTQYF.

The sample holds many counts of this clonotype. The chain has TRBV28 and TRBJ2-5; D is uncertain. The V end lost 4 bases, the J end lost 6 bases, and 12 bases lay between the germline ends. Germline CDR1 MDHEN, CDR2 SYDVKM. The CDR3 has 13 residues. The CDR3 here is CASSSPPIQTQYF. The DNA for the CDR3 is TGTGCCAGCAGTTCCCCCCCCATCCAGACCCAGTACTTC.

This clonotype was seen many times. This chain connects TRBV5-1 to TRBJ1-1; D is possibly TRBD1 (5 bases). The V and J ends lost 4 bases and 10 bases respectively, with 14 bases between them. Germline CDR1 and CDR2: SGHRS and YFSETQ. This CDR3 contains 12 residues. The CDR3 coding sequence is TGCGCCAGCAGCGGCGACGGGGGTGTAGCTTTCTTT. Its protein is CASSGDGGVAFF.

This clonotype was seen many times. The CDR3 nucleotides are TGTGCCAGCAGCCCGCTGGGACCTTACAATGAGCAGTTCTTC. Its protein is CASSPLGPYNEQFF. The V gene is TRBV7-8, the J gene TRBJ2-1; the D gene could be TRBD1 or TRBD2 (5 bases each). Germline CDR1 reads SGHVS; CDR2 reads FQNEAQ. The V and J ends lost 5 bases and 4 bases respectively, with 12 bases between them. The CDR3 totals 14 residues.

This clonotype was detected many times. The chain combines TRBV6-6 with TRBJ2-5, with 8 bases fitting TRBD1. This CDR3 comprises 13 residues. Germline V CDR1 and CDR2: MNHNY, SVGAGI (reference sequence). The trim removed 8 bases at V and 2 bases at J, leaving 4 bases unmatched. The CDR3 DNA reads TGTGCCAGCCAGGGGGCCAGACAAGAGACCCAGTACTTC. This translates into CASQGARQETQYF.

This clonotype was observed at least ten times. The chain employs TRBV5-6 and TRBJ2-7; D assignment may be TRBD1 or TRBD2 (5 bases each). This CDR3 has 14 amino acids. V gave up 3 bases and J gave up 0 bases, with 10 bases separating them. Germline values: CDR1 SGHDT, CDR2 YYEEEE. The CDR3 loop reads CASSSPGSSYEQYV. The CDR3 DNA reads TGTGCCAGCAGCTCCCCAGGGAGCTCCTACGAGCAGTACGTC.

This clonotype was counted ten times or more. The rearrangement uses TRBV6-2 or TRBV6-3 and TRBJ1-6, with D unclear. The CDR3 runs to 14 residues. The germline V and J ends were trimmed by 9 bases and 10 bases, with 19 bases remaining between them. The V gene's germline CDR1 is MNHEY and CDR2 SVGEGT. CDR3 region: CASYTGPGGSPLHF. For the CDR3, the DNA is TGTGCCAGTTACACTGGGCCCGGAGGCTCACCCCTCCACTTT.

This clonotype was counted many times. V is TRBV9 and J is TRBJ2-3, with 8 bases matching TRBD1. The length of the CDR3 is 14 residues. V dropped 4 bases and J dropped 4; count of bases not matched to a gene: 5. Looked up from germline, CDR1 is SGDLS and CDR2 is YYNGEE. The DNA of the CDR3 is TGTGCCAGCAGCATTGGACAGGGACCAGATACGCAGTATTTT. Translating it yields CASSIGQGPDTQYF.

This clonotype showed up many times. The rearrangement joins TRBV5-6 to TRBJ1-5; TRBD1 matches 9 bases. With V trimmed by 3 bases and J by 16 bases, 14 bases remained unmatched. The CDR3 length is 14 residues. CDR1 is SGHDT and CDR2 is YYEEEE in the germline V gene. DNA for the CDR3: TGTGCCAGCAGCTATTCGACCGGGACAGGGCCTCACCATTTT. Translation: CASSYSTGTGPHHF.

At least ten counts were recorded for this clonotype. Here the CDR3 reads CASSTRQGLYGYTF. Written as DNA, the CDR3 is TGTGCCAGCAGTACAAGACAGGGACTCTATGGCTACACCTTC. This rearrangement joins TRBV27 to TRBJ1-2, with 7 bases aligning to TRBD1. Trimming took 5 bases from V and 4 from J; bases not matched to a gene: 7. Germline V lookup: CDR1 MNHEY, CDR2 SMNVEV (reference sequence). The CDR3 runs to 14 residues.

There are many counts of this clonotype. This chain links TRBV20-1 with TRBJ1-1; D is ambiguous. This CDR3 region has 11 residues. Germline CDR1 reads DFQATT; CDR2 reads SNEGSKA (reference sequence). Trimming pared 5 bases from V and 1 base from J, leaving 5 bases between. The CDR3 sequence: CSAVENTEAFF. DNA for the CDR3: TGCAGTGCTGTGGAGAACACTGAAGCTTTCTTT.

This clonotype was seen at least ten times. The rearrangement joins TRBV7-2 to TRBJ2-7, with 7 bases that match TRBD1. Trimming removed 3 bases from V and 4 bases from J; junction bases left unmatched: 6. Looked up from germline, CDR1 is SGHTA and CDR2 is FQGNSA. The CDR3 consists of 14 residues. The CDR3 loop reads CASSFEGQRYEQYF. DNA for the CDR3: TGTGCCAGCAGCTTCGAGGGACAGAGATACGAGCAGTACTTC.